This TCR beta chain was captured in a study of OX40 agonist ivuxolimab in advanced cancers. For the wider study: The costimulatory receptor OX40 (CD134) was targeted by ivuxolimab, a fully human IgG2 agonistic monoclonal antibody. The paper describes the monotherapy dose-escalation part (N of about 50 patients) of the phase I trial of ivuxolimab. Of the roughly 52 dose-escalation patients, hepatocellular carcinoma was present in around 19, melanoma in approximately 15, renal cell carcinoma in 9 and head and neck cancer in 9. A male proportion of 75% to 85% and a mean age of approximately 62 years, ranging from roughly 23 to 80, were recorded for the dose-escalation cohort. Intravenous ivuxolimab was administered to patients every 2 weeks at six dose levels: 0.01, 0.1, 0.3, 1.5, 3 and 10 mg/kg. The point of sequencing TCRbeta in the periphery was to test whether ivuxolimab changed TCR sequence diversity and drove clonal T-cell expansion. Patients were allowed to have had prior anti-PD-1, anti-PD-L1 or anti-CTLA-4 therapy, and 40% of the dose-escalation patients had been treated with checkpoint inhibitors. Partial responses occurred in three dose-escalation patients, of whom one had hepatocellular carcinoma and two had cutaneous melanoma. The research as a whole found: At doses from 0.1 to 3.0 mg/kg, clonal expansion was seen in both CD4+ and CD8+ blood T cells between baseline and week 6. Low levels of normalized T-cell clonal expansion were also seen in some patients who did not respond. On average, CD8+ T cells showed more expanded clones than CD4+ T cells after ivuxolimab. In the 0.1-3.0 mg/kg groups, partial responders had among the lowest normalized peripheral clonal expansion, particularly in CD8+ T cells. The antigen specificity of the peripheral T cells that underwent clonal expansion was not determined.

The trial excluded patients who had a history of autoimmune disease or were on systemic immunosuppression. In every dose cohort, peripheral blood was drawn for TCR sequencing at baseline, cycle 4 day 1, and cycle 7 day 1. Samples were obtained from an open-label, multicenter, first-in-human phase I dose-escalation trial of ivuxolimab. Adults with locally advanced or metastatic head and neck squamous cell, hepatocellular, melanoma or renal cell carcinoma were enrolled in the trial. Before TCR sequencing, CD4+ and CD8+ T cells were separately sorted from peripheral blood. This clone has only one observation. Its cognate antigen has yet to be identified. No much larger clone exists at a distance of one base, and base qualities are not known. The CDR3 numbers 16 residues from cysteine through phenylalanine. This entry keeps only the CDR3 DNA: 48 bases, framed from base 1. From the germline V gene, CDR1 is SGHAT and CDR2 is FQNNGV. V is cut by 7 bases and J by 5 bases, and the space between the germline ends is 23 bases.

To sequence the TCRbeta CDR3 region, genomic DNA was isolated from the sorted cells. TCRbeta CDR3 regions were sequenced using the immunoSEQ Assay. As stored in TCRdb, this immuneACCESS dataset retains in-frame rearrangements with V and J assigned. A fraction of the clones does not appear; measured against another copy, unresolved V genes explain less than half of the discrepancy, and the remainder lacks a known reason. In all, the sample holds over 45,000 clones, and over 70% of those were seen once. The ten biggest clones cover less than 4.5% of the sample. The receptor's source is an adult with an advanced solid tumor such as melanoma, head and neck, liver or kidney cancer. This chain is built from TRBV11-2 and TRBJ2-5, with the D gene possibly TRBD1 or TRBD2, each one fitting 5 bases. This specimen was CD4+ or CD8+ T cells sorted from blood, taken in a trial of the OX40 agonist ivuxolimab. The CDR3 region has the sequence CASNPRFGTEGETQYF. The DNA reads as follows: TGTGCCAGCAACCCCCGCTTCGGGACGGAAGGGGAGACCCAGTACTTC. This CDR3, with the reference TRBV11-2 and TRBJ2-5 proteins standing in past its ends, gives the full variable domain EAGVAQSPRYKIIEKRQSVAFWCNPISGHATLYWYQQILGQGPKLLIQFQNNGVVDDSQLPKDRFSAERLKGVDSTLKIQPAKLEDSAVYLCASNPRFGTEGETQYFGPGTRLLVL.